These 15 T cell receptor beta chains came from one sample sequenced in a study of technical replicates of blood from a few donors. Clones were read by immunoSEQ multiplex PCR, and TCRdb kept only the in-frame ones, dropping some. This sample has under 95,000 clones, with nearly 98% found just once. The sequenced sample was T cells isolated from PBMCs. Receptors originate from a human donor in good health.

The chain recombines TRBV11-2 with TRBJ2-7; no clear D. With 3 bases removed from V and 3 bases from J, the gap between germline ends came to 3 bases. The germline CDR1 and CDR2 sequences are SGHAT and FQNNGV. The CDR3 runs 11 residues. CDR3 loop: CASSFNYEQYF. CDR3 sequence (DNA): TGTGCCAGCAGCTTCAACTACGAGCAGTACTTC.

This sequence joins TRBV5-5 and TRBJ1-1; tentatively, D is TRBD1 (5 bases). This CDR3 spans 16 amino acids. V was pared by 0 bases and J by 1 base, with 13 bases between. Germline V gives CDR1 SGHKS, CDR2 YYEKEE (reference sequence). The CDR3 DNA follows: TGTGCCAGCAGCTTGGTTGGGGGACTACCGAACACTGAAGCTTTCTTT. Protein product: CASSLVGGLPNTEAFF. The entire variable domain, with the rest obtained from reference TRBV5-5 and TRBJ1-1, is as follows: DAGVTQSPTHLIKTRGQQVTLRCSPISGHKSVSWYQQVLGQGPQFIFQYYEKEERGRGNFPDRFSARQFPNYSSELNVNALLLGDSALYLCASSLVGGLPNTEAFFGQGTRLTVV.

The CDR3 sequence: CAWSPGQGAREQYF. CDR3 DNA: TGTGCCTGGAGCCCGGGACAGGGGGCTCGGGAGCAGTACTTC. The chain links TRBV30 to TRBJ2-7; the match to TRBD1 covers 12 bases. With 3 bases clipped from V and 7 bases from J, the junction kept 7 bases outside the gene matches. Looked up from germline, CDR1 is GTSNPN and CDR2 is SVGIG (reference sequence). The CDR3 consists of 14 residues.

J is TRBJ2-5 and V is TRBV5-1, with 7 bases identical to TRBD2. The CDR3 length is 14 residues. The junction had 7 bases not matched to a gene; V was cut back by 5 bases and J by 3 bases. Germline CDR1 SGHRS, CDR2 YFSETQ. The CDR3 reads CASRGGRHKETQYF. DNA for the CDR3: TGCGCCAGCAGGGGCGGGAGACATAAAGAGACCCAGTACTTC. The variable domain in full, completed from reference TRBV5-1 and TRBJ2-5, reads KAGVTQTPRYLIKTRGQQVTLSCSPISGHRSVSWYQQTPGQGLQFLFEYFSETQRNKGNFPGRFSGRQFSNSRSEMNVSTLELGDSALYLCASRGGRHKETQYFGPGTRLLVL.

J is TRBJ2-1 and V is TRBV4-2; TRBD2 matches 9 bases. The CDR3 is 15 residues long. Trimming cost V 1 base and J 9 bases; bases outside gene matches: 7. Germline loops: CDR1 LGHNA, CDR2 YNFKEQ. In nucleotides, the CDR3 is TGTGCCAGCAGCCAAGCAGGCGGGAGGGCTGCTGAGCAGTTCTTC. Protein product: CASSQAGGRAAEQFF.

The chain is built from TRBV5-1 and TRBJ2-3; TRBD2 matches 8 bases. This CDR3 region has 16 residues. Germline V lookup: CDR1 SGHRS, CDR2 YFSETQ. V lost 6 bases and J lost 2; bases outside the gene matches: 11. As DNA, the CDR3 is TGCGCCAGCACCAGGCAGGGCGGGAGGACCACAGATACGCAGTATTTT. This encodes CASTRQGGRTTDTQYF.

The chain couples TRBV7-9 to TRBJ2-3; D is undetermined. Trimming left V 3 bases short and J 3 bases short, with 25 bases between. Germline CDR1 is SEHNR and CDR2 is FQNEAQ (reference sequence). The CDR3 contains 19 residues. The CDR3 region is CASSLAINWVEIGTDTQYF. The CDR3 bases are TGTGCCAGCAGCTTGGCGATAAACTGGGTGGAGATCGGTACAGATACGCAGTATTTT.

The J gene is TRBJ1-6, the V gene TRBV25-1; D is possibly TRBD1 (5 bases). The CDR3 is 12 amino acids. Looked up from germline, CDR1 is MGHDK and CDR2 is SYGVNS. V lost 6 bases to trimming and J lost 13 bases, with 13 bases between them. CDR3 region: CASRTPGGPLHF. CDR3 sequence (DNA): TGTGCCAGCAGGACCCCGGGGGGGCCCCTCCACTTT. Combining the CDR3 with reference TRBV25-1 and TRBJ1-6 gives the whole variable domain EADIYQTPRYLVIGTGKKITLECSQTMGHDKMYWYQQDPGMELHLIHYSYGVNSTEKGDLSSESTVSRIRTEHFPLTLESARPSHTSQYLCASRTPGGPLHFGNGTRLTVT.

The chain links TRBV12-2 to TRBJ1-1; the D call of TRBD1 is as the table states it, not checked on the DNA. TRBV12-2 is flagged as a pseudogene. The CDR3 loop spans 13 amino acids. CDR3 sequence reads: CASRFCRTVEAFF. The CDR3 DNA is TGTGCAAGTCGCTTCTGTAGGACAGTTGAAGCTTTCTTT.

The chain combines TRBV5-1 with TRBJ2-2, with D possibly being TRBD2 (6 bases). CDR1 SGHRS and CDR2 YFSETQ come from the germline V gene. CDR3 length: 16 amino acids. Trimming took off 4 bases at V and 6 bases at J, with 19 bases between the two ends. Here the CDR3 DNA reads TGCGCCAGCAGCCCCGAACGGATGTCGGGGGCCGGGGAGCTGTTTTTT. Translating gives CASSPERMSGAGELFF.

The gene calls are TRBV2 and TRBJ1-1, with 10 bases lining up with TRBD1. The germline gives CDR1 SNHLY, CDR2 FYNNEI. Trimming at V came to 6 bases and at J to 8 bases, leaving 9 bases not matched to a gene. This CDR3 has 14 amino acids. This CDR3 is CASRPPGQGTEAFF. Here the CDR3 DNA reads TGTGCCAGCAGACCACCGGGACAGGGGACCGAAGCTTTCTTT.

The rearrangement joins TRBV29-1 to TRBJ2-3; 13 nucleotides align to TRBD2. This CDR3 contains 14 residues. J was trimmed by 1 base and V by 6 bases; bases with no gene match: 1. The germline V gene encodes CDR1 SQVTM and CDR2 ANQGSEA. The CDR3 region has the DNA TGCAGCGTGGGGACTAGCGGGGGCACAGATACGCAGTATTTT. This gives the protein CSVGTSGGTDTQYF.

The gene calls are TRBV6-6 and TRBJ2-1, with 9 bases that match TRBD1. Germline assignment: CDR1 MNHNY and CDR2 SVGAGI (reference sequence). This CDR3 has 14 residues. V lost 2 bases, J lost 4 bases, and 0 bases stayed unmatched. The CDR3, as DNA: TGTGCCAGCAGTTACGGGACAGGGTACAATGAGCAGTTCTTC. Translated: CASSYGTGYNEQFF.

The chain employs TRBV11-2 and TRBJ2-1; TRBD2 matches at 12 bases. The CDR3 runs to 18 residues. The trim removed 5 bases at V and 2 bases at J, leaving 10 bases unmatched. Per the germline V gene, CDR1 is SGHAT and CDR2 is FQNNGV. Here the CDR3 reads CASSPRLAGATTYNEQFF. The CDR3 coding sequence is TGTGCCAGCAGCCCGAGACTAGCGGGGGCCACTACCTACAATGAGCAGTTCTTC.

The genes are TRBV7-9 and TRBJ2-1; 10 bases align to TRBD2. Germline lookup yields CDR1 SEHNR and CDR2 FQNEAQ (reference sequence). This CDR3 region has 15 residues. J gave up 7 bases and V 5 bases, and 8 bases lay outside the gene matches. This chain's CDR3 is CASSPDGLAANEQFF. As DNA, the CDR3 is TGTGCCAGCAGCCCCGACGGACTAGCGGCTAATGAGCAGTTCTTC.